These 29 T cell receptor beta chains were sequenced from one sample in a study of T cells after yellow fever vaccination. TCRdb fed the 5' RACE reads into MiXCR, producing one record per CDR3 protein. The profile shows roughly 340,000 distinct CDR3 sequences, more than 8.5% of them singletons. The sample here was PBMCs, taken on the day of the first yellow fever vaccination. Receptor source: a young man who received the YFV17D yellow fever vaccine.

The chain combines TRBV30 with TRBJ1-5, with 11 bases fitting TRBD1. Germline assignment: CDR1 GTSNPN and CDR2 SVGIG (reference sequence). The CDR3 is 15 amino acids. Trimming took 3 bases from V and 5 from J; bases not matched to a gene: 6. The CDR3 reads CAWSDGTGGDQPQHF. CDR3 bases: TGTGCCTGGAGCGACGGGACAGGGGGGGATCAGCCCCAGCATTTT.

In this sample, this clonotype turned up a few times. J is TRBJ1-1 and V is TRBV12-3 or TRBV12-4, with D possibly being TRBD1 (6 bases). The CDR3 contains 16 residues. Deletions cut 6 bases from V and 4 bases from J, with 21 bases between. The CDR3 region is CASRPVTGLPSTEAFF. CDR3 nucleotide sequence: TGTGCCAGCAGACCCGTTACAGGGTTACCCAGCACTGAAGCTTTCTTT.

The chain links TRBV12-3 or TRBV12-4 to TRBJ1-4, with a weak D call TRBD1 (5 bases). This CDR3 has 14 amino acids. V was trimmed by 2 bases and J by 8 bases, leaving 12 bases between them. The CDR3 sequence is CASSLSREEEKLFF. In DNA, the CDR3 is TGTGCCAGCAGTTTATCCAGGGAAGAGGAAAAACTGTTTTTT.

The rearrangement links TRBV5-1 to TRBJ2-7; D may be TRBD1 (6 bases). Trimming removed 6 bases at V and 1 base at J, with 14 bases between. CDR1 SGHRS and CDR2 YFSETQ come from the germline V gene. The CDR3 length is 14 residues. CDR3 in amino acids: CASNEPGQSYEQYF. The CDR3 DNA is TGCGCCAGCAACGAGCCAGGACAGTCCTACGAGCAGTACTTC. Looking up the rest from reference TRBV5-1 and TRBJ2-7 gives the full variable domain: KAGVTQTPRYLIKTRGQQVTLSCSPISGHRSVSWYQQTPGQGLQFLFEYFSETQRNKGNFPGRFSGRQFSNSRSEMNVSTLELGDSALYLCASNEPGQSYEQYFGPGTRLTVT.

This clonotype was detected only a few times. The chain combines TRBV6-6 with TRBJ2-7; D is undetermined. CDR1 and CDR2 (germline): MNHNY, SVGAGI (reference sequence). This CDR3 contains 12 residues. Trimming stripped 5 bases from V and 3 bases from J, with 8 bases between. CDR3 protein: CASSETSYEQYV. CDR3 DNA: TGTGCCAGCAGTGAGACCAGCTACGAGCAGTACGTC.

This clonotype was picked up many times. At one boundary the junction diverges from the germline segment, which might be a read error. The chain uses TRBV7-2 and TRBJ2-1; TRBD2 aligns across 9 bases. Germline V lookup: CDR1 SGHTA, CDR2 FQGNSA. The CDR3 totals 15 residues. The CDR3 nucleotides read TGCGCCAGCAGCTTTAGCGGGGGATCCTACAATGAGCAGTTCTTC. This codes for CASSFSGGSYNEQFF.

This clonotype was counted between two and nine times. This rearrangement joins TRBV2 to TRBJ2-1; 11 nucleotides line up with TRBD2. CDR1 and CDR2 (germline): SNHLY, FYNNEI. The CDR3 covers 14 residues. Unmatched junction bases numbered 9, after V lost 10 bases and J lost 7 bases. The CDR3 is CAIQIAGGRNEQFF. CDR3 nucleotides: TGTGCCATCCAAATAGCGGGGGGGCGGAATGAGCAGTTCTTC.

V usage is TRBV5-1 and J usage is TRBJ2-7, with TRBD1 identical over 10 bases. Germline CDR1 is SGHRS and CDR2 is YFSETQ. The CDR3 loop spans 13 amino acids. V dropped 3 bases and J dropped 6; count of bases not matched to a gene: 3. CDR3 protein: CASSSGTGVEQYV. In DNA, the CDR3 is TGCGCCAGCAGCTCGGGGACAGGGGTCGAGCAGTACGTC.

The rearrangement uses TRBV6-2 or TRBV6-3 and TRBJ2-6, with 8 bases lining up with TRBD2. The CDR3 is 20 amino acids. With V trimmed by 5 bases and J by 0 bases, 15 bases remained unmatched. The germline CDR1 and CDR2 sequences are MNHEY and SVGEGT. The CDR3 DNA sequence: TGTGCCAGCAGTCTCCTTGCGGGTAGCGGGGCGTTCTCTGGGGCCAACGTCCTGACTTTC. This codes for CASSLLAGSGAFSGANVLTF.

This clonotype has just a few counts. The gene calls are TRBV10-2 and TRBJ1-5; 8 nucleotides align to TRBD1. Germline V lookup: CDR1 WSHSY, CDR2 SAAADI. With 0 bases clipped from V and 4 bases from J, the junction kept 11 bases outside the gene matches. This CDR3 is built from 18 residues. Here the CDR3 reads CASSESGSGYRGNQPQHF. In DNA, the CDR3 is TGCGCCAGCAGTGAGTCGGGTAGTGGGTACAGGGGGAATCAGCCCCAGCATTTT.

This clonotype was found many times. V usage is TRBV5-6 and J usage is TRBJ2-3; D may be TRBD2 (6 bases). CDR1 and CDR2 (germline): SGHDT, YYEEEE. Trimming took 2 bases from V and 1 from J, leaving 11 bases between them. This CDR3 has 15 residues. In nucleotides, the CDR3 is TGTGCCAGCAGCTTTCGGGCTAGCGGCACAGATACGCAGTATTTT. Protein: CASSFRASGTDTQYF.

In this sample, this clonotype turned up a few times. V gene TRBV14 combines with J gene TRBJ1-2; TRBD1 agrees at 7 bases. CDR1 and CDR2 (germline): SGHDN, FVKESK. Trimming removed 3 bases from V and 1 base from J; junction bases left unmatched: 8. The CDR3 has 16 amino acids. The CDR3 is CASSQLTGNFNYGYTF. The CDR3 DNA reads as TGTGCCAGCAGCCAGCTGACAGGGAACTTTAACTATGGCTACACCTTC.

This clonotype was seen a handful of times. The chain recombines TRBV4-1 with TRBJ1-1; D ambiguous. Germline V gene data show CDR1 as MGHRA and CDR2 as YSYEKL. The germline V and J ends were trimmed by 4 bases and 6 bases, with 15 bases remaining between them. CDR3 size: 14 residues. Here the CDR3 DNA reads TGCGCCAGCAGCCCCCGGTCCCCCGGGGCTGAAGCTTTCTTT. Amino acid sequence: CASSPRSPGAEAFF.

The chain employs TRBV7-2 and TRBJ2-1; D tentatively reads TRBD1 or TRBD2 (5 bases each). CDR3 length: 13 residues. The germline V gene has CDR1 SGHTA and CDR2 FQGNSA. The ends were cut back, 3 bases at V and 13 bases at J, with 16 bases in the middle. The CDR3 spells CASSLGVGDDQFF. As DNA, the CDR3 is TGTGCCAGCAGCTTGGGCGTTGGGGACGATCAGTTCTTC. The variable domain in full, with the rest retrieved from reference TRBV7-2 and TRBJ2-1, is GAGVSQSPSNKVTEKGKDVELRCDPISGHTALYWYRQSLGQGLEFLIYFQGNSAPDKSGLPSDRFSAERTGGSVSTLTIQRTQQEDSAVYLCASSLGVGDDQFFGPGTRLTVL.

This clonotype appeared a few times. This sequence joins TRBV12-3 or TRBV12-4 and TRBJ2-5; TRBD2 aligns across 9 bases. The CDR3 is 14 amino acids. Trimming took 7 bases from V and 7 from J; bases not matched to a gene: 10. The DNA of the CDR3 is TGTGCCAGCATGAGGGGACTAGCTAAGGGGACCCAGTACTTC. Translated: CASMRGLAKGTQYF.

The chain has TRBV3-1 and TRBJ1-2; no clear D. Germline CDR1 LGHDT, CDR2 YNNKEL (reference sequence). The CDR3 has 13 amino acids. Trimming took 0 bases from V and 1 from J, leaving 3 bases between them. The CDR3: CASSQDINYGYTF. CDR3 in DNA: TGTGCCAGCAGCCAAGATATTAACTATGGCTACACCTTC.

This clonotype was recorded at least ten times. This chain links TRBV4-3 with TRBJ2-3; TRBD2 matches 8 bases. This CDR3 has 17 amino acids. Losses at the gene ends were 0 bases for V and 4 bases for J; bases not matched to a gene: 9. The germline V gene encodes CDR1 LGHNA and CDR2 YSLEER. CDR3 bases: TGCGCCAGCAGCCAAGATTCGCGGGGGGCCGCTGCAGATACGCAGTATTTT. Amino acid sequence: CASSQDSRGAAADTQYF.

This sequence joins TRBV5-1 and TRBJ2-3, with TRBD2 identical over 10 bases. Per germline, CDR1 SGHRS and CDR2 YFSETQ. The CDR3 covers 15 residues. The J segment lost 6 bases and the V segment lost 6 bases, leaving 10 bases of the junction unmatched. The CDR3 sequence is CASTNSGGPSDTQYF. CDR3 DNA sequence: TGCGCCAGCACCAATAGCGGGGGGCCAAGCGATACGCAGTATTTT.

This clonotype was seen ten or more times. The chain has TRBV7-9 and TRBJ1-1, with 8 bases matching TRBD1. J gave up 5 bases and V 4 bases, and 6 bases lay outside the gene matches. The CDR3 consists of 14 residues. Germline values: CDR1 SEHNR, CDR2 FQNEAQ (reference sequence). CDR3 amino acids: CASSSGGGWTEAFF. The CDR3 bases are TGTGCCAGCAGCTCAGGGGGCGGGTGGACTGAAGCTTTCTTT.

This clonotype was detected a few times. V is TRBV10-3 and J is TRBJ1-3, with no clear D. This CDR3 region has 15 residues. From germline, CDR1 is ENHRY and CDR2 SYGVKD. Between the trimmed V and J ends, which lost 8 bases and 0 bases, there was a span of 14 bases. CDR3 sequence (DNA): TGTGCCATCGAAAGGAGGGTAGACTCTGGAAACACCATATATTTT. Translated: CAIERRVDSGNTIYF.

This chain connects TRBV12-3 or TRBV12-4 to TRBJ1-1; 8 positions agree with TRBD1. J gave up 5 bases and V 5 bases, and 7 bases lay outside the gene matches. This CDR3 contains 14 residues. CDR3 coding DNA: TGTGCCAGCAGTCTTATGCACAGGGGGACTGAAGCTTTCTTT. It is translated as CASSLMHRGTEAFF.

This clonotype was counted many times. V is TRBV5-5 and J is TRBJ2-7; D is unresolved. The V end lost 4 bases, the J end lost 2 bases, and 13 bases lay between the germline ends. The CDR3 is 14 residues long. The V gene's germline CDR1 is SGHKS and CDR2 YYEKEE (reference sequence). The CDR3 reads CASSPRTVPYEQYF. In DNA form, the CDR3 reads TGTGCCAGCAGCCCCCGGACGGTTCCCTACGAGCAGTACTTC.

V usage is TRBV6-1 and J usage is TRBJ2-3, with D unclear. Deletions cut 6 bases from V and 4 bases from J, with 11 bases between. The CDR3 has 13 amino acids. Germline CDR1 MNHNS, CDR2 SASEGT. CDR3 amino acids: CASSKAGSDTQYF. DNA for the CDR3: TGTGCCAGCAGCAAAGCAGGTTCAGATACGCAGTATTTT.

This clonotype was detected a few times. The J gene is TRBJ2-7, the V gene TRBV6-6; no firm D call. Looked up from germline, CDR1 is MNHNY and CDR2 is SVGAGI (reference sequence). This CDR3 has 13 amino acids. Trimming cost V 1 base and J 1 base, with 5 bases left between them. The CDR3 region has the DNA TGTGCCAGCAGTTACTACGGATCCTACGAGCAGTACTTC. Protein sequence: CASSYYGSYEQYF.

This clonotype was seen many times. The rearrangement links TRBV7-9 to TRBJ2-5; D gene ambiguous. CDR1 is SEHNR and CDR2 is FQNEAQ in the germline V gene (reference sequence). The CDR3 sequence is 14 residues long. Trimming removed 4 bases at V and 2 bases at J, with 11 bases between. The CDR3, as DNA: TGTGCCAGCAGCTCCCTGTCCCAACAAGAGACCCAGTACTTC. Translation gives CASSSLSQQETQYF.

The chain employs TRBV28 and TRBJ1-6; possible D gene TRBD1, 5 bases. The V end lost 6 bases, the J end lost 14 bases, and 14 bases lay between the germline ends. The CDR3 is 12 residues long. Germline values: CDR1 MDHEN, CDR2 SYDVKM. The CDR3 sequence: CASSQPGRSLHF. DNA of the CDR3: TGTGCCAGCAGCCAACCAGGGAGATCCCTCCACTTT.

This clonotype was observed once. The J gene is TRBJ2-1, the V gene TRBV9; possible D gene TRBD1, 5 bases. Germline lookup yields CDR1 SGDLS and CDR2 YYNGEE. The CDR3 is 13 amino acids. Trimming took 3 bases from V and 3 from J, leaving 7 bases between them. CDR3 nucleotides: TGTGCCAGCAGCGCAGACAGCTACAATGAGCAGTTCTTC. Amino acids: CASSADSYNEQFF.

This clonotype was seen more than once but under ten times. J is TRBJ2-7 and V is TRBV12-3 or TRBV12-4, with 10 bases that match TRBD1. The V and J ends lost 6 bases and 3 bases, in that order; junction bases with no gene match: 8. This CDR3 contains 15 residues. CDR3: CASSPPDRGHYEQYF. DNA of the CDR3: TGTGCCAGCAGCCCCCCCGACAGGGGGCACTACGAGCAGTACTTC.

This chain connects TRBV7-2 to TRBJ2-3; no definite D call. The ends were cut back, 5 bases at V and 4 bases at J, with 13 bases in the middle. From germline, CDR1 is SGHTA and CDR2 FQGNSA. The CDR3 has 14 amino acids. CDR3 bases: TGTGCCAGCAGCACCTGGATCGGAGCAGATACGCAGTATTTT. Its protein is CASSTWIGADTQYF.